The 9 T cell receptor beta chains given below trace back to one sample, sequenced in a study of T cells in Graves' hyperthyroidism and ophthalmopathy. TCR beta CDR3 regions were amplified from RNA transcripts. TCR CDR3 regions were first amplified by RT-PCR with HTBI primers. TCRdb processed the multiplex PCR reads anew with MiXCR; each CDR3 protein has one entry. The table shows hundreds of thousands of distinct CDR3 sequences, with roughly 40% occurring only once. The sample comprised blood. These receptors all come from a man in his late teens or twenties with Graves' hyperthyroidism.

This clonotype was recorded many times. The chain links TRBV29-1 to TRBJ2-7; 7 nucleotides agree with TRBD2. V was pared by 0 bases and J by 9 bases, with 11 bases of the junction left unmatched. In germline, CDR1 is SQVTM, CDR2 ANQGSEA. The length of the CDR3 is 14 residues. The CDR3 DNA follows: TGCAGCGTTGAAGAGGGGGGGACGATCGGCGGGCAGTACTTC. Translated, it gives CSVEEGGTIGGQYF.

At least ten counts were recorded for this clonotype. The chain links TRBV19 to TRBJ1-1; D gene ambiguous. Germline V CDR1 and CDR2: LNHDA, SQIVND (reference sequence). The CDR3 length is 13 residues. The ends were cut back, 2 bases at V and 4 bases at J, with 8 bases in the middle. The CDR3 nucleotides are TGTGCCAGTAGTATACCCGCTCGCACTGAAGCTTTCTTT. As protein: CASSIPARTEAFF.

This clonotype was detected a few times. The chain uses TRBV6-2 or TRBV6-3 and TRBJ2-5; no reliable D call. The CDR3 spans 12 residues. Germline CDR1 reads MNHEY; CDR2 reads SVGEGT. Trimming pared 6 bases from V and 5 bases from J, leaving 10 bases between. Here the CDR3 reads CASRTRPETQYF. For the CDR3, the DNA is TGTGCCAGCAGAACTCGTCCCGAGACCCAGTACTTC.

This clonotype was seen repeatedly, ten times or more. The V call is TRBV6-6, the J call TRBJ1-2; TRBD1 matches at 10 bases. This CDR3 is built from 16 residues. Germline CDR1 is MNHNY and CDR2 is SVGAGI (reference sequence). Trimming took 6 bases from V and 7 from J; bases not matched to a gene: 14. CDR3 DNA: TGTGCCAGCAGCCCAGGCCCGACAGGGGGCAATCCTGGCTACACCTTC. It yields the protein CASSPGPTGGNPGYTF.

Worth noting for this clonotype: The junction shows a germline mismatch at one end, possibly a read error. This chain connects TRBV25-1 to TRBJ1-1; D uncertain. This CDR3 has 11 amino acids. From germline, CDR1 is MGHDK and CDR2 SYGVNS. As DNA, the CDR3 is TGCGCCAGAGGGCTGAACACTGAAGCTTTCTTT. Its translation is CARGLNTEAFF.

In this sample, this clonotype turned up many times. The chain has TRBV7-6 and TRBJ1-4, with D perhaps TRBD1 (5 bases). Germline V gene lookup returns CDR1 SGHVS and CDR2 FNYEAQ. Trimming took off 0 bases at V and 6 bases at J, with 8 bases between the two ends. The CDR3 has 14 amino acids. CDR3: CASSLAGEYEKLFF. The CDR3 bases are TGTGCCAGCAGCTTAGCAGGGGAGTATGAAAAACTGTTTTTT.

This chain uses TRBV7-9 with TRBJ1-1; 9 positions match TRBD1. The CDR3 is made up of 15 amino acids. CDR1 SEHNR and CDR2 FQNEAQ come from the germline V gene (reference sequence). V was clipped by 5 bases and J by 6 bases; unmatched bases: 10. The chain's CDR3 is CASSDGTGYIAEAFF. In DNA form, the CDR3 reads TGTGCCAGCAGCGATGGGACAGGGTATATCGCTGAAGCTTTCTTT.

On this clonotype: A read error is possible here, since a much larger clone lies one base away. The chain combines TRBV29-1 with TRBJ2-5, with 7 nucleotides matching TRBD1. This CDR3 has 13 residues. The V gene's germline CDR1 is SQVTM and CDR2 ANQGSEA. The CDR3 region is CRVARDRQETQYF. The CDR3 DNA reads TGCAGAGTTGCCCGGGACAGACAAGAGACCCAGTACTTC.

The V and J genes are TRBV20-1 and TRBJ2-5; 12 bases agree with TRBD2. V shed 3 bases and J 5 bases; nucleotides not matched to a gene: 10. The CDR3 has 16 residues. The germline gives CDR1 DFQATT, CDR2 SNEGSKA (reference sequence). The CDR3 bases are TGCAGTGCTAGTACCAGGACTAGCGGGATTAGGGAGACCCAGTACTTC. This translates into CSASTRTSGIRETQYF.